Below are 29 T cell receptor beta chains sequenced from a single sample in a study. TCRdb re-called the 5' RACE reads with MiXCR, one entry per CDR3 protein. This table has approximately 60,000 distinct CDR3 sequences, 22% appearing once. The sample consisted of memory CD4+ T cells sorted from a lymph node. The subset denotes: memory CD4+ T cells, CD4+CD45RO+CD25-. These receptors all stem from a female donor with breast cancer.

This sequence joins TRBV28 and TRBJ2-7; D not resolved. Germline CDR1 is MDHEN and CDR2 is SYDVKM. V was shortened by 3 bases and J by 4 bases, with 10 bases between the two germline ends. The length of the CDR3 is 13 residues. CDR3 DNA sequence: TGTGCCAGCAGTTTCCCGAATCGTTACGAGCAGTACTTC. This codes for CASSFPNRYEQYF.

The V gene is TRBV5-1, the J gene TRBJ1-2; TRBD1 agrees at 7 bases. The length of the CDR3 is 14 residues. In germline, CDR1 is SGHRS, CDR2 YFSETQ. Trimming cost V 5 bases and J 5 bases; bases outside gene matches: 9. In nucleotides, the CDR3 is TGCGCCAGCAGACCTGAATTGACAGGGTATGGCTACACCTTC. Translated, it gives CASRPELTGYGYTF.

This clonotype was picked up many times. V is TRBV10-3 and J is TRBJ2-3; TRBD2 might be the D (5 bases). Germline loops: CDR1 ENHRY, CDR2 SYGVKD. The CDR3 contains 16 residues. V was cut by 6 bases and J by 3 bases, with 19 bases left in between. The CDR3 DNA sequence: TGTGCCATCAGACCCCGGGGTAAGGGCGCGACAGATACGCAGTATTTT. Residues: CAIRPRGKGATDTQYF.

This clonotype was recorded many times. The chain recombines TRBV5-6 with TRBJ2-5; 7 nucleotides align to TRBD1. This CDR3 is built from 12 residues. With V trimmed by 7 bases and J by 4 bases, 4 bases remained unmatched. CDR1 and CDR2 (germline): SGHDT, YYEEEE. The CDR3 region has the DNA TGTGCCAGCCAGAGGGGGCGAGAGACCCAGTACTTC. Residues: CASQRGRETQYF. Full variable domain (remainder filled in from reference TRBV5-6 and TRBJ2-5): DAGVTQSPTHLIKTRGQQVTLRCSPKSGHDTVSWYQQALGQGPQFIFQYYEEEERQRGNFPDRFSGHQFPNYSSELNVNALLLGDSALYLCASQRGRETQYFGPGTRLLVL.

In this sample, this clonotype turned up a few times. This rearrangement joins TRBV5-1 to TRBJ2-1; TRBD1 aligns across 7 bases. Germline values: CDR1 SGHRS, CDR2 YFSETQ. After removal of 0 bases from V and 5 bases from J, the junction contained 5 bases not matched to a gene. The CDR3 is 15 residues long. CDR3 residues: CASSLGQGRHNEQFF. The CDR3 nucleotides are TGCGCCAGCAGCTTGGGACAGGGTAGGCACAATGAGCAGTTCTTC.

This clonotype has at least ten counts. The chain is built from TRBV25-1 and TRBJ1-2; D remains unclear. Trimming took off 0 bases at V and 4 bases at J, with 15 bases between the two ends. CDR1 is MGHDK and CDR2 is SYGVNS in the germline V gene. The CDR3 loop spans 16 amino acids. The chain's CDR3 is CASSEYPVTSSYGYTF. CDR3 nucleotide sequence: TGTGCCAGCAGTGAATATCCGGTGACCTCGAGCTATGGCTACACCTTC.

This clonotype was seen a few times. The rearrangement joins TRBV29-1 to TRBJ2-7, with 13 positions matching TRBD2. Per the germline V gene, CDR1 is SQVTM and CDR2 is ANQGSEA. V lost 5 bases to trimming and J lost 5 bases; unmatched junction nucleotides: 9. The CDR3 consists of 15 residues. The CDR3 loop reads CSVSGLAGANDEQYF. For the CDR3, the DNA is TGCAGCGTTTCCGGACTAGCGGGAGCGAATGACGAGCAGTACTTC.

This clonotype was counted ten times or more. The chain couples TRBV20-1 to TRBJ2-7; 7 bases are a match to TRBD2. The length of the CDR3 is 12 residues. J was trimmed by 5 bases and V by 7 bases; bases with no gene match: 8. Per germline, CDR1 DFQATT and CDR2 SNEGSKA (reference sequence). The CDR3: CSGYGRKDEQYF. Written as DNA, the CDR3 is TGCAGTGGGTACGGGAGGAAAGACGAGCAGTACTTC.

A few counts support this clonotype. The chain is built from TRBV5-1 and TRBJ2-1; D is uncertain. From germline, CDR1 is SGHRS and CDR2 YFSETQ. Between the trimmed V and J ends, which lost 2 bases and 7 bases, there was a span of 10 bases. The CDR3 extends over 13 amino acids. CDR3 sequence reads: CASSLRLTNEQFF. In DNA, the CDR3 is TGCGCCAGCAGCTTAAGACTCACTAATGAGCAGTTCTTC.

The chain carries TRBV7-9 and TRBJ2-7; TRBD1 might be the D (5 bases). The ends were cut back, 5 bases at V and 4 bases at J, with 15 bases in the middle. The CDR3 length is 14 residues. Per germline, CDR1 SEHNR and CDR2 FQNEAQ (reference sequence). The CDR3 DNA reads TGTGCCAGCAGCCCAACGACAGCAGCTTACGAGCAGTACTTC. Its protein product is CASSPTTAAYEQYF.

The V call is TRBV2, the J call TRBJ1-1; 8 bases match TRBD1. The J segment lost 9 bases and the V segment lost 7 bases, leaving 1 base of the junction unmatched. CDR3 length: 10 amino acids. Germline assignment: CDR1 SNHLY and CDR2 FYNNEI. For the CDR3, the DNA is TGTGCCAGCAACAGGGGGAAAGCTTTCTTT. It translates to CASNRGKAFF.

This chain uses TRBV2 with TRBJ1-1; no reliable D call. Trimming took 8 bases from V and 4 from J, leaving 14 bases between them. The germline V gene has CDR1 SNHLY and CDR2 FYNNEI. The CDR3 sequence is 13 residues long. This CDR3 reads CASLPPGGTEAFF. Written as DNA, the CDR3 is TGTGCCAGCTTACCCCCGGGTGGCACTGAAGCTTTCTTT.

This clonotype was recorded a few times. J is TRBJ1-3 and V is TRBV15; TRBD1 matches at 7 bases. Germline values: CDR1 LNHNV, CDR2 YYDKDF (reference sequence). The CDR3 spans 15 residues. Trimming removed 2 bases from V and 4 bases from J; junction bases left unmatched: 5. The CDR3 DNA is TGTGCCACCAGCAGAAGACAGGGCGGCGGAAACACCATATATTTT. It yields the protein CATSRRQGGGNTIYF.

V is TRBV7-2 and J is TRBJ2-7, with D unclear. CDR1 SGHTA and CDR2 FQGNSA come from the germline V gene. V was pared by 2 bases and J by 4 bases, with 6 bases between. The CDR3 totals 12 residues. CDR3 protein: CASSLFGYEQYF. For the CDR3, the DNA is TGTGCCAGCAGCTTATTTGGGTACGAGCAGTACTTC.

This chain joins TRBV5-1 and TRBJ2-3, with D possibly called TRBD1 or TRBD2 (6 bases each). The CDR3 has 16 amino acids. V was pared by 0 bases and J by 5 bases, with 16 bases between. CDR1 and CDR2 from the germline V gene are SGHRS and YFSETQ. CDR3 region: CASSLDRVGGGDTQYF. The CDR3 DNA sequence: TGCGCCAGCAGCTTGGACAGGGTAGGAGGGGGAGATACGCAGTATTTT.

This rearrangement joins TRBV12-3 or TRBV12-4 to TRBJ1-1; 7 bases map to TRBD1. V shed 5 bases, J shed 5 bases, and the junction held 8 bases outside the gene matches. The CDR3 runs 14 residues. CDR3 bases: TGTGCCAGCAGTCCGCGTACAGGGGTAACTGAAGCTTTCTTT. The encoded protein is CASSPRTGVTEAFF.

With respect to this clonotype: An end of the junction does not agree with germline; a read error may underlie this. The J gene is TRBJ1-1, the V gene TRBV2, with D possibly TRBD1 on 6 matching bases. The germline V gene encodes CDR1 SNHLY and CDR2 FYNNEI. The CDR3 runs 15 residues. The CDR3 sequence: CASSERQVLNTEAFF. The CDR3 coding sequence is TGTGCCAGCAGTGAAAGACAGGTCCTGAACACTGAAGCTTTCTTC.

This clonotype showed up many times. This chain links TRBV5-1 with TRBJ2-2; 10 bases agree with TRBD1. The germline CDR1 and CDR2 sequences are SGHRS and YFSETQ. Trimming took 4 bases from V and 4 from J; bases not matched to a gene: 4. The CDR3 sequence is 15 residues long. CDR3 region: CASSGGQGLTGELFF. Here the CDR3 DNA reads TGCGCCAGCAGCGGGGGACAGGGGCTCACCGGGGAGCTGTTTTTT.

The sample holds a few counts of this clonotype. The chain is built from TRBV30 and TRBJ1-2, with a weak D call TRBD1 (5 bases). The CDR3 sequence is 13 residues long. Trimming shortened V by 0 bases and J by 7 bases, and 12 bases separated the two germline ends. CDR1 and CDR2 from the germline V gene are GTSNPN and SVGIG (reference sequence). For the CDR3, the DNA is TGTGCCTGGAGTGTTCCCCAGGGACGTGGCTACACCTTC. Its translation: CAWSVPQGRGYTF.

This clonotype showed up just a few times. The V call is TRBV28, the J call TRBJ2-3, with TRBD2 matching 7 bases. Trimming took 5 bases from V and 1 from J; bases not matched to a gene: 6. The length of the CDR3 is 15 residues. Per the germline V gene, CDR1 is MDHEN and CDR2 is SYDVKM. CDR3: CASSPPAGGTDTQYF. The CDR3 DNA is TGTGCCAGCAGTCCTCCGGCGGGGGGCACAGATACGCAGTATTTT.

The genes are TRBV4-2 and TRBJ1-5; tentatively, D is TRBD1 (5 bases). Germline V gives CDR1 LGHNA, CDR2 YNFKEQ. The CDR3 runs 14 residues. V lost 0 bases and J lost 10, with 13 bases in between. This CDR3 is CASSQDPAGTPQHF. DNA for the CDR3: TGTGCCAGCAGCCAAGATCCCGCAGGGACCCCCCAGCATTTT.

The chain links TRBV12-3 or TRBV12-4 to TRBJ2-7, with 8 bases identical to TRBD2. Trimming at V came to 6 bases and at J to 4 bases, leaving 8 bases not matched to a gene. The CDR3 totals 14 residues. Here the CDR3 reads CASSGGGSIYEQYF. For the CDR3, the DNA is TGTGCCAGCAGCGGGGGGGGGAGTATTTACGAGCAGTACTTC.

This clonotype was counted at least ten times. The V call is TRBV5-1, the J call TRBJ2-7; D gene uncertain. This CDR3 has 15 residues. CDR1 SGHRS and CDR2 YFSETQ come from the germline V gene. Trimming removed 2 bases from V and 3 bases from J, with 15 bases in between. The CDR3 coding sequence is TGCGCCAGCAGCTTAGCTATAGGTTCTGGCTACGAGCAGTACTTC. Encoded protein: CASSLAIGSGYEQYF.

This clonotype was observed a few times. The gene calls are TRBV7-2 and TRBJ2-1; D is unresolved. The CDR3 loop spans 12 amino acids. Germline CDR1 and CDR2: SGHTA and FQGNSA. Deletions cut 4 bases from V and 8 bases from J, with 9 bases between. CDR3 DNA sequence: TGTGCCAGCAGCTCCCAAGTCGATGAGCAGTTCTTC. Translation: CASSSQVDEQFF.

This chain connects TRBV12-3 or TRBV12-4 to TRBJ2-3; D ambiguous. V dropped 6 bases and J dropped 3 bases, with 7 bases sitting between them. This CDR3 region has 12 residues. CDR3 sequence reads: CASRYGTDTQYF. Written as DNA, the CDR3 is TGTGCCAGCAGATATGGGACAGATACGCAGTATTTT.

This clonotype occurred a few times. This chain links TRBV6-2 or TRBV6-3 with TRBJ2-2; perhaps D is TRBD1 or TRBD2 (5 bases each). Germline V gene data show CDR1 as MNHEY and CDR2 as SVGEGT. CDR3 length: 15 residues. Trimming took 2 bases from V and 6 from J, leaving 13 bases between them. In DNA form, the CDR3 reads TGTGCCAGCAGTTACGGGAGAGGGGCATCCGGGGAGCTGTTTTTT. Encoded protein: CASSYGRGASGELFF.

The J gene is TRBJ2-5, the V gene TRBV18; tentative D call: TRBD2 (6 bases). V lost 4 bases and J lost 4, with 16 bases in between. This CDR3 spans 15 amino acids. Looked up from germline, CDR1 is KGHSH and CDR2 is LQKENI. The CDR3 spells CASSQEAGSLETQYF. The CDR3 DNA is TGTGCCAGCTCACAAGAAGCCGGGAGCCTAGAGACCCAGTACTTC.

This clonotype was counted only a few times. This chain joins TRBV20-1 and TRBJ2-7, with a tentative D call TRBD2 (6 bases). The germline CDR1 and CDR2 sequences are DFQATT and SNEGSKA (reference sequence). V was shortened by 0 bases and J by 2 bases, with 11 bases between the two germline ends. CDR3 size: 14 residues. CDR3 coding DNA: TGCAGTGCTAGAGATCGGGGGTCCCCCTACGAGCAGTACTTC. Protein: CSARDRGSPYEQYF.

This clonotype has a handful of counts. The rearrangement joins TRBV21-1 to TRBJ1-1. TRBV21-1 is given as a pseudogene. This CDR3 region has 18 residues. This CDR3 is CASKVDNRLQSINTEAFF. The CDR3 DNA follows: TGTGCCAGTAAAGTAGATAACCGATTACAGTCAATAAACACTGAAGCTTTCTTT.